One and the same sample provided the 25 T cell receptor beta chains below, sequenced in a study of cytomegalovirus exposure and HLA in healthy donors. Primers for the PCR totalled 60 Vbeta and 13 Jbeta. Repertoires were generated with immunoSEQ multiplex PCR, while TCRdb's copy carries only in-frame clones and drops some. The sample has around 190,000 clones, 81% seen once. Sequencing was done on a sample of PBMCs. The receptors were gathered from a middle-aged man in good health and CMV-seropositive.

CDR3 DNA: TGCAGCGTTGACAGAGGGCGAGAAGAGACCCAGTACTTC. As protein: CSVDRGREETQYF. This sequence joins TRBV29-1 and TRBJ2-5; possibly TRBD2 for D (5 bases). Germline V CDR1 and CDR2: SQVTM, ANQGSEA. The CDR3 sequence is 13 residues long. V was pared by 3 bases and J by 3 bases, with 11 bases between.

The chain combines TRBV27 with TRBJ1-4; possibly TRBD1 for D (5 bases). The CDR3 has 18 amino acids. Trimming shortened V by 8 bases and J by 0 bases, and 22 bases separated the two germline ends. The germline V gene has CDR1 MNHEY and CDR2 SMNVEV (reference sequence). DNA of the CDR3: TGTGCCAGCTCCCGTCAGGGTACTTCAACAGCAACTAATGAAAAACTGTTTTTT. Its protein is CASSRQGTSTATNEKLFF.

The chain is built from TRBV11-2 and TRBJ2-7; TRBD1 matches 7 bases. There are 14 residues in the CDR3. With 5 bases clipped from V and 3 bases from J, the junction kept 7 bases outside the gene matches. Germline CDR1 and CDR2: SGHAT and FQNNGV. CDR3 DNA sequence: TGTGCCAGCAGCAAACCGGGACAGTTCTACGAGCAGTACTTC. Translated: CASSKPGQFYEQYF. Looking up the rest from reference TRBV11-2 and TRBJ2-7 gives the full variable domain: EAGVAQSPRYKIIEKRQSVAFWCNPISGHATLYWYQQILGQGPKLLIQFQNNGVVDDSQLPKDRFSAERLKGVDSTLKIQPAKLEDSAVYLCASSKPGQFYEQYFGPGTRLTVT.

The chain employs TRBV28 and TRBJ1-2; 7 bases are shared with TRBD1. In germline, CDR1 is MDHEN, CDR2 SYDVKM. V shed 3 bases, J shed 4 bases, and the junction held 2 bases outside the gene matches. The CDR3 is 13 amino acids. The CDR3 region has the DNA TGTGCCAGCAGTTTGGGACAGACCTATGGCTACACCTTC. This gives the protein CASSLGQTYGYTF.

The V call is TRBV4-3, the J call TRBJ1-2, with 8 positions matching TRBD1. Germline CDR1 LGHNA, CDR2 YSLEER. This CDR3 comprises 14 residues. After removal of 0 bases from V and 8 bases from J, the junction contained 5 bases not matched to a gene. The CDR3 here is CASSQDAQGVGYTF. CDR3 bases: TGCGCCAGCAGCCAAGATGCACAGGGGGTAGGCTACACCTTC.

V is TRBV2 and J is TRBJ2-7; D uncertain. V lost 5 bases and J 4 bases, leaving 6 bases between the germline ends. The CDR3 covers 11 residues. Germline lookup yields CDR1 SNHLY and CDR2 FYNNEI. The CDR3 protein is CASSSKYEQYF. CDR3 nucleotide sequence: TGTGCCAGCAGTTCTAAATACGAGCAGTACTTC.

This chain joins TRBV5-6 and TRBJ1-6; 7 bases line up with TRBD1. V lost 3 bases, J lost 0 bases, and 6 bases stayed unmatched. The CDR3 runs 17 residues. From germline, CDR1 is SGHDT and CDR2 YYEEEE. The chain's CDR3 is CASSSRQGSSYNSPLHF. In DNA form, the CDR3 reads TGTGCCAGCAGCTCGCGACAGGGAAGCTCCTATAATTCACCCCTCCACTTT.

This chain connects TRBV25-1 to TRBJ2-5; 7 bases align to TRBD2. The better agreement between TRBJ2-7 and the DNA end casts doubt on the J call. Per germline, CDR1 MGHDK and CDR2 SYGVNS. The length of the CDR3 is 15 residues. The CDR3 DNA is TGTGCCAGCAGTGAATCCGGACTAGGGCTAAACGAGCAGTACTTC. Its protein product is CASSESGLGLNEQYF.

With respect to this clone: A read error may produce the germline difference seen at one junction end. This CDR3 reads CAISESDSIMAKNIQYF. The CDR3 nucleotides read TGTGCCATCAGTGAGTCCGACAGTATAATGGCCAAAAACATTCAGTACTTC. The genes are TRBV6-1 and TRBJ2-4, with D perhaps matching TRBD1 (5 bases). The germline CDR1 and CDR2 sequences are MNHNS and SASEGT. The CDR3 has 17 amino acids.

CDR3 sequence reads: CASSESSETQYF. Here the CDR3 DNA reads TGTGCCAGCAGTGAATCTTCGGAGACCCAGTACTTC. V gene TRBV2 combines with J gene TRBJ2-5; D call uncertain. CDR3 length: 12 residues. Germline V CDR1 and CDR2: SNHLY, FYNNEI. Trimming removed 2 bases from V and 5 bases from J, with 6 bases in between.

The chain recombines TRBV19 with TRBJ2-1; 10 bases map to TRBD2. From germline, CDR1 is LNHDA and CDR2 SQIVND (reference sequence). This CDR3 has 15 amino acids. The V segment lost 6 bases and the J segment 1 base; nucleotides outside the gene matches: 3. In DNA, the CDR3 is TGTGCCAGTAGGCCAGCGGGAGGGTCCTACAATGAGCAGTTCTTC. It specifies CASRPAGGSYNEQFF. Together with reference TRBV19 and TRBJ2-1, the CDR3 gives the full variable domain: DGGITQSPKYLFRKEGQNVTLSCEQNLNHDAMYWYRQDPGQGLRLIYYSQIVNDFQKGDIAEGYSVSREKKESFPLTVTSAQKNPTAFYLCASRPAGGSYNEQFFGPGTRLTVL.

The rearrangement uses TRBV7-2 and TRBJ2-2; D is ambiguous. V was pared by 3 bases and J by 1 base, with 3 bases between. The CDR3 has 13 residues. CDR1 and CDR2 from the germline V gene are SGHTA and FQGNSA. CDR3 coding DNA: TGTGCCAGCAGCTTCAGGAACACCGGGGAGCTGTTTTTT. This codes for CASSFRNTGELFF.

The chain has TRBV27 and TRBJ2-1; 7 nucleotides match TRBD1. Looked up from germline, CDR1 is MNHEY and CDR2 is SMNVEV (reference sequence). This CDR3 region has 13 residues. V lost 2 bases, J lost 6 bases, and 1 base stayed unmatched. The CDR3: CASSLQGVNEQFF. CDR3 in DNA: TGTGCCAGCAGTTTACAGGGGGTCAATGAGCAGTTCTTC.

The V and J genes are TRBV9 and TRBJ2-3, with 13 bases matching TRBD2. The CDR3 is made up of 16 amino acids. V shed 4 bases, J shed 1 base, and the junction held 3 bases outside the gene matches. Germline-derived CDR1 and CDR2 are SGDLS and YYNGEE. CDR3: CASSITSGRGTDTQYF. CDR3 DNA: TGTGCCAGCAGCATCACTAGCGGGAGGGGCACAGATACGCAGTATTTT.

The CDR3 nucleotides are TGTGCCAGCACACGACAGGGGGCGGGCTACACCTTC. It yields the protein CASTRQGAGYTF. The gene calls are TRBV6-5 and TRBJ1-2; 10 nucleotides line up with TRBD1. This CDR3 has 12 residues. The germline V gene encodes CDR1 MNHEY and CDR2 SVGAGI. The V and J ends lost 7 bases and 8 bases, in that order; junction bases with no gene match: 4.

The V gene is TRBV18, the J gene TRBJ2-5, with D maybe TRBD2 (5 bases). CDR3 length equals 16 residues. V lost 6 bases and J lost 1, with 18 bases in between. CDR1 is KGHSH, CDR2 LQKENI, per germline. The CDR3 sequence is CASSGVRTLSQETQYF. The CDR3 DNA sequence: TGTGCCAGCTCCGGGGTCCGCACACTGAGCCAAGAGACCCAGTACTTC. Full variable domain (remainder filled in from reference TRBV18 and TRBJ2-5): NAGVMQNPRHLVRRRGQEARLRCSPMKGHSHVYWYRQLPEEGLKFMVYLQKENIIDESGMPKERFSAEFPKEGPSILRIQQVVRGDSAAYFCASSGVRTLSQETQYFGPGTRLLVL.

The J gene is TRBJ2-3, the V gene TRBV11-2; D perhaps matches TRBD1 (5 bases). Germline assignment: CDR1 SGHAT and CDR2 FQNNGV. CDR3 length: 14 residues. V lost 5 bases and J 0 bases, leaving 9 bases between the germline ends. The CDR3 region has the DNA TGTGCCAGCAGCCCTGGGGCTAGCACAGATACGCAGTATTTT. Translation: CASSPGASTDTQYF. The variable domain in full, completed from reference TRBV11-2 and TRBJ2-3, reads EAGVAQSPRYKIIEKRQSVAFWCNPISGHATLYWYQQILGQGPKLLIQFQNNGVVDDSQLPKDRFSAERLKGVDSTLKIQPAKLEDSAVYLCASSPGASTDTQYFGPGTRLTVL.

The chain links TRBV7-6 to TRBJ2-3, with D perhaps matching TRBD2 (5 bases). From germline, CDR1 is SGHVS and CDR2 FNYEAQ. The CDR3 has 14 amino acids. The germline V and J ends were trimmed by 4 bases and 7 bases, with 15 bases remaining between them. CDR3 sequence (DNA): TGTGCCAGCAGCTCAGAGCGGAGTGGGTATACGCAGTATTTT. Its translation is CASSSERSGYTQYF.

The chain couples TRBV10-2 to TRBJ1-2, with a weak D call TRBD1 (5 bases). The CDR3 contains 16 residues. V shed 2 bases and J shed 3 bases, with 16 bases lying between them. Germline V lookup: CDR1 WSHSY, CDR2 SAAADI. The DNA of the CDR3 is TGCGCCAGCAGTGAGGAGGCTGGGGCGGGATACTATGGCTACACCTTC. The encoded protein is CASSEEAGAGYYGYTF.

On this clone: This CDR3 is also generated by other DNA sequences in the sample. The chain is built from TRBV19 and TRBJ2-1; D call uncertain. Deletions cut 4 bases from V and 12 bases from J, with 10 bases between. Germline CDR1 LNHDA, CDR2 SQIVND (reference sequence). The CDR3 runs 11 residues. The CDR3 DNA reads TGTGCCAGTAGTACCCTCTTCGGGCAGTTCTTC. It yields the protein CASSTLFGQFF.

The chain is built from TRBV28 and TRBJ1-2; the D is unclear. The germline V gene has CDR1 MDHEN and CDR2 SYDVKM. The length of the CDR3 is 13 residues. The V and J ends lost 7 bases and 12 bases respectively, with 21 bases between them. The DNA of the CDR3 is TGTGCCAGCACCTCACCAACAACTAGGGCTGACACCTTC. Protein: CASTSPTTRADTF.

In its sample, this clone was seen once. CDR3 coding DNA: TGTGCCAGCAGCTTAGACCTAGAGCGGGGACTAGCGGTTCCTTTGCAGTACTTC. It codes for CASSLDLERGLAVPLQYF. The gene calls are TRBV11-2 and TRBJ2-7; 11 bases are shared with TRBD2. CDR1 is SGHAT and CDR2 is FQNNGV in the germline V gene. Trimming at V came to 0 bases and at J to 9 bases, leaving 16 bases not matched to a gene. This CDR3 comprises 18 residues.

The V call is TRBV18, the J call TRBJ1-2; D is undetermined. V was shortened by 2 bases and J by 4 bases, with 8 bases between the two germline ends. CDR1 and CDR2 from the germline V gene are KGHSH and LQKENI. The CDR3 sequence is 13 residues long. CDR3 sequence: CASSPNSLYGYTF. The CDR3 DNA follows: TGTGCCAGCTCACCAAACAGCCTCTATGGCTACACCTTC.

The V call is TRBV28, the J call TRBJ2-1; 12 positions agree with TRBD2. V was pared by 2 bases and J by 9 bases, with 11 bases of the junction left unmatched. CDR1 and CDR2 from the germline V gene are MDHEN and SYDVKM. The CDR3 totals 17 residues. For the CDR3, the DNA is TGTGCCAGCAGTTTACGTCGGCTAGCGGGAGGGGTGAGTGAGCAGTTCTTC. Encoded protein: CASSLRRLAGGVSEQFF.

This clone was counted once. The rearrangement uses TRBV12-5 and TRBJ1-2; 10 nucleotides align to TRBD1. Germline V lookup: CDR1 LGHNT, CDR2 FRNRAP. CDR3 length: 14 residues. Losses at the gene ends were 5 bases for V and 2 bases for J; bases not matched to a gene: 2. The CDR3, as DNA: TGTGCTAGTGGTCCGACAGGGGGCAACTATGGCTACACCTTC. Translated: CASGPTGGNYGYTF.